The entry below gives a single TCR beta chain sequence along with its context. The antigen is unknown. The data belong to a study of T cell responses to AZD1222 COVID-19 vaccine. The repertoire was sequenced with immunoSEQ multiplex PCR; TCRdb's copy has only in-frame clones and lacks some. Among around 200,000 clones listed, roughly 93% were seen once. Germline CDR1 reads SGHRS; CDR2 reads YFSETQ. The germline V and J ends were trimmed by 0 bases and 0 bases, with 6 bases remaining between them. The CDR3 runs to 14 residues. Study-level findings and limits: White British people made up most donors, females outnumbered males, and clonal diversity was possibly underestimated.

Specimen: peripheral blood, collected 28 days after the second dose of the MenACWY control vaccine. The chain is built from TRBV5-1 and TRBJ1-2; D uncertain. The clonotype comes from an adult who received the MenACWY meningococcal vaccine as a control. The CDR3 DNA is TGCGCCAGCAGCTTGGCCCCCACTAACTATGGCTACACCTTC. As protein: CASSLAPTNYGYTF.